The present TCR beta chain was sequenced within a study of Ad26.COV2.S vaccination and SARS-CoV-2 variants. The treatment: roughly 19 received Ad26.COV2.S at low or high dose, single or two shots; roughly five received placebo; per-sample allocation not given. The investigators took samples on day 63 after the first vaccine or placebo injection. This clone has more than one count but fewer than ten. Its antigen remains unidentified. The data were produced by immunoSEQ multiplex PCR, yet TCRdb's version contains in-frame clones alone and is incomplete. The sample has around 310,000 clones, approximately 87% seen once. Study-level findings and limits: Vaccine and placebo recipients had comparable breadth of non-spike TCRs.

V dropped 5 bases and J dropped 4 bases, with 18 bases sitting between them. The CDR3 has 16 residues. Germline CDR1 is MNHEY and CDR2 is SMNVEV (reference sequence). Sequenced here: peripheral blood, sampled in a trial of Ad26.COV2.S vaccine versus placebo. The source of this sequence is a person between 18 and 65 years old who received the Ad26.COV2.S COVID-19 vaccine or a placebo. The V gene is TRBV27, the J gene TRBJ1-5; TRBD1 might be the D (6 bases). The CDR3 here is CASSQLQGPLNQPQHF. The DNA of the CDR3 is TGTGCCAGCAGTCAGTTACAGGGACCGCTAAATCAGCCCCAGCATTTT.